A selection of T cell receptor beta chains follows, all from one sample in a study of neurological immune-mediated disorders. One entry per CDR3 protein results from TCRdb running MiXCR on the 5' RACE reads. This sample has roughly 47,000 distinct CDR3 sequences; around 4.3% occur once, and the top ten carry under 6.5%. Sequences were obtained from PBMCs. The receptors were gathered from a woman aged 60-70 years with multiple sclerosis. Each CDR3 is given with its conserved first and last residue. D genes are given only for firm matches. Clone size is shown for a subset of rows, as once, few, many or a class of expanded clone.

d_call	cdr3_length	v_call	j_call	clone_size	cdr3_nt	cdr3_aa
NA	14	TRBV27	TRBJ2-4	many	TGTGCCAGCAGTTTTGACCGACTGGGGAACATTCAGTACTTC	CASSFDRLGNIQYF
NA	13	TRBV6-2/TRBV6-3	TRBJ2-5	NA	TGTGCCAGCAGCCCGCTCGGGGTGGAGACCCAGTACTTC	CASSPLGVETQYF
NA	15	TRBV5-1	TRBJ2-5	few	TGCGCCAGCGGGCGAATGGGAGGTCACCAAGAGACCCAGTACTTC	CASGRMGGHQETQYF
TRBD2	14	TRBV6-5	TRBJ2-1	many	TGTGCCAGCAGTTCGACTAGCGGGAGCGATGAGCAGTTCTTC	CASSSTSGSDEQFF
NA	13	TRBV5-1	TRBJ1-5	many	TGCGCCAGCAGCTCGACTGGGGGTCAGCCCCAGCATTTT	CASSSTGGQPQHF
NA	15	TRBV5-5	TRBJ2-5	many	TGTGCCAGCAGCTTGGAAGGGGACCGGTGGGAGACCCAGTACTTC	CASSLEGDRWETQYF
NA	13	TRBV10-2	TRBJ1-5	many	TGCGCCAGCAGTGACCTGAGCAATCAGCCCCAGCATTTT	CASSDLSNQPQHF
TRBD2	15	TRBV20-1	TRBJ2-1	many	TGCAGTGCTAGACCAGAGCGGGGGGGCTACAATGAGCAGTTCTTC	CSARPERGGYNEQFF
TRBD2	14	TRBV20-1	TRBJ2-5	few	TGCAGTGTCCGGGTAGCGGGAGTGTCAGAGACCCAGTACTTC	CSVRVAGVSETQYF
NA	14	TRBV7-3	TRBJ2-2	many	TGTGCCAGCAGCCCGGGACAGAACACCGGGGAGCTGTTTTTT	CASSPGQNTGELFF
NA	11	TRBV6-6	TRBJ1-2	many	TGTGCCAGCAGTTACGAAGGTGGCTACACCTTC	CASSYEGGYTF
TRBD1	16	TRBV18	TRBJ1-1	many	TGTGCCAGCTCACCACTGGGGACAGGGGGATTGACTGAAGCTTTCTTT	CASSPLGTGGLTEAFF
NA	13	TRBV20-1	TRBJ1-3	NA	TGCAGTGCTAGTCGTAACTCTGGAAAAACCATATATTTT	CSASRNSGKTIYF
TRBD2	13	TRBV20-1	TRBJ2-7	NA	TGCAGTGCTCCTAGCGGGGGCATCGACGAGCAGTACTTC	CSAPSGGIDEQYF
TRBD2	17	TRBV5-4	TRBJ2-1	few	TGTGCCAGCAGCTTTGGACTTCCCTCGGGGGGGTACAATGAGCAGTTCTTC	CASSFGLPSGGYNEQFF
TRBD2	16	TRBV6-1	TRBJ2-7	many	TGTGCCAGCAGTCGGAGCGGGGGGGTTAGCTCCTACGAGCAGTACTTC	CASSRSGGVSSYEQYF
TRBD1	16	TRBV29-1	TRBJ2-3	many	TGCAGCGTCGATTTGGGACAGGGAGGGCCGCCAGATACGCAGTATTTT	CSVDLGQGGPPDTQYF